The text below deals with one T cell receptor beta chain. What it recognizes is unknown. Splitting of CD4+ cells produced CD45RA+ naive and CD45RA-negative memory subsets. The data derive from a study of shared clonotypes between healthy human individuals. Study background: Researchers assigned three CD4 naive, three CD4 memory, two CD8 naive and one CD8 memory plate to each donor. Findings and caveats of the study: Sequencing depth was a factor that was expected to affect clonotype sharing among donors. Relative to their counterparts shared across all four donors, non-shared clonotypes exhibited diminished generation probabilities.

Sequencing was performed with immunoSEQ multiplex PCR; in TCRdb, only in-frame clones are kept and a portion is missing. Of some 2,400,000 clones listed, nearly 97% were seen once; the top ten hold 0.13%. The CDR3 has 16 residues. V lost 1 base and J 0 bases, leaving 10 bases between the germline ends. CDR1 is LNHDA, CDR2 SQIVND, per germline (reference sequence). Sequenced input: naive CD4+ T cells sorted from blood. Subset reported: CD45RA+ positively selected. The clonotype was recovered from a young man in good health. The V call is TRBV19, the J call TRBJ1-5; no firm D call. CDR3 in amino acids: CASSIGVSNSNQPQHF. DNA for the CDR3: TGTGCCAGTAGTATAGGGGTGTCTAATAGCAATCAGCCCCAGCATTTT.